This TCR beta chain was documented in a study of human T cells and chemical hapten exposure. Time point denoted: pre-sensitization, week 0. Treatment in this sample: therapeutic diphenylcyclopropenone sensitization with weekly scalp DPC. Total RNA extraction was carried out from unfractionated whole blood. On this clonotype: Its antigen is undetermined.

Whole-study findings and limits: TCRs exceeding a frequency of 1 in 1000 stayed unchanged under DPC sensitization.

Individual cDNA molecules in this library carried unique molecular identifiers. TCRdb itself ran the RACE reads through MiXCR, one entry per CDR3 protein. The sample holds fewer than 300,000 distinct CDR3 sequences, around 9.3% seen once. V lost 7 bases, J lost 2 bases, and 11 bases stayed unmatched. In germline, CDR1 is MNHEY, CDR2 SMNVEV (reference sequence). The CDR3 is 17 amino acids. Sequences were derived from whole blood, sampled in connection with sensitization to the hapten diphenylcyclopropenone (DPC). The chain has TRBV27 and TRBJ2-6; TRBD1 agrees at 7 bases. The TCR was taken from a woman in her forties with alopecia areata. Some clones in this sample may be carry-over from other donors' samples. CDR3 residues: CASNPGRGSTGANVLTF. For the CDR3, the DNA is TGTGCCAGCAACCCTGGCAGGGGGAGTACTGGGGCCAACGTCCTGACTTTC.